This T cell receptor beta chain was profiled in a study of cytomegalovirus exposure and HLA in healthy donors. Study background: In a later analysis, it was reported that the roughly 130 validation repertoires had been produced on the same platform as the 700 or so repertoires belonging to the first cohort.

On this clone itself: Its antigen is not known.

This CDR3 region has 11 residues. Trimming removed 6 bases at V and 4 bases at J, with 7 bases between. The germline CDR1 and CDR2 sequences are MNHEY and SVGAGI. Assay used: immunoSEQ multiplex PCR; TCRdb lists only in-frame clones, some missing. The table has just under 150,000 clones, over 80% seen once. Study-level results: Cytomegalovirus association was assigned to about 150 TCR beta chains. While the bulk of TCR sequences proved rare, some public TCRs turned up in many donors. Reports credit the classifier with highly specific, highly sensitive diagnosis of cytomegalovirus status.

This receptor was obtained from a man between 18 and 35 years old in good health and CMV-seropositive. Sequencing was done on a sample of PBMCs. This chain joins TRBV6-5 and TRBJ2-7; no clear D gene. CDR3 region: CASRAGYEQYF. In nucleotides, the CDR3 is TGTGCCAGCAGGGCCGGGTACGAGCAGTACTTC.